These 32 T cell receptor beta chains were sequenced from one sample in a study of post-analysis software for immune sequencing data. Prepared libraries of TCR beta cDNA carried unique molecular identifiers. TCRdb called the PCR reads again in MiXCR, with one record for every CDR3 protein. The profile shows roughly 600,000 distinct CDR3 sequences, 44% of them singletons. Their antigens remain unidentified. Points from the study as a whole: In patients, roughly five TRBV segments were more frequent than in controls, with TRBV5-6, TRBV5-1 and TRBV20-1 among them.

The sequenced sample was blood. The receptor set was obtained from a girl between 10 and 17 years old with multiple sclerosis.

The chain combines TRBV4-1 with TRBJ1-5; a weak D match, TRBD1 (6 bases). The CDR3 has 15 amino acids. The germline gives CDR1 MGHRA, CDR2 YSYEKL. V shed 0 bases and J shed 9 bases, with 15 bases lying between them. CDR3 amino acids: CASSQDRYRDLPQHF. CDR3 DNA sequence: TGCGCCAGCAGCCAAGATCGGTACAGGGACTTGCCCCAGCATTTT.

The V gene is TRBV6-1, the J gene TRBJ1-2; D gene ambiguous. Germline V gives CDR1 MNHNS, CDR2 SASEGT. The CDR3 consists of 12 residues. V lost 7 bases, J lost 4 bases, and 10 bases lay in between. The CDR3 reads CASISGVYGYTF. CDR3 bases: TGTGCCAGCATAAGCGGGGTCTATGGCTACACCTTC.

J is TRBJ2-7 and V is TRBV2; the D gene is possibly TRBD2 (5 bases). CDR3 length: 13 amino acids. Trimming removed 8 bases at V and 0 bases at J, with 11 bases between. Germline V gene sequence: CDR1 SNHLY, CDR2 FYNNEI. The CDR3 is CASRTDSSYEQYF. CDR3 nucleotides: TGTGCCAGCCGGACTGATAGCTCCTACGAGCAGTACTTC.

CDR3 sequence reads: CASSLRDSPYEQYF. CDR3 in DNA: TGCGCCAGCAGCTTGAGGGACAGCCCCTACGAGCAGTACTTC. This sequence joins TRBV5-1 and TRBJ2-7, with 7 bases that match TRBD1. The CDR3 is 14 residues long. Germline trimming cut 1 base from V and 2 bases from J; bases unmatched to any gene: 3. Per germline, CDR1 SGHRS and CDR2 YFSETQ.

This clonotype was found once. This sequence joins TRBV20-1 and TRBJ2-4, with 7 bases fitting TRBD1. The J call may be incorrect, as the DNA end agrees better with TRBJ2-7. The CDR3 sequence is 13 residues long. Germline CDR1 is DFQATT and CDR2 is SNEGSKA (reference sequence). The CDR3 reads CSAITGETYEQYF. The CDR3 bases are TGCAGTGCTATCACAGGGGAAACCTACGAGCAGTACTTC.

V and J are TRBV20-1 and TRBJ2-1; 12 bases align to TRBD2. The J segment lost 7 bases and the V segment lost 5 bases, leaving 6 bases of the junction unmatched. CDR3 length equals 14 residues. CDR1 DFQATT and CDR2 SNEGSKA come from the germline V gene (reference sequence). The CDR3 reads CSASLAGGPNEQFF. The CDR3 region has the DNA TGCAGTGCTTCCCTAGCGGGGGGGCCGAATGAGCAGTTCTTC.

This sequence joins TRBV12-3 or TRBV12-4 and TRBJ1-2; 11 bases match TRBD1. CDR3 length equals 14 residues. V lost 7 bases to trimming and J lost 8 bases; unmatched junction nucleotides: 9. CDR3 DNA sequence: TGTGCCAGCATCCGGGGGACAGGGGGATCGGGCTACACCTTC. As protein: CASIRGTGGSGYTF.

V and J are TRBV5-1 and TRBJ1-1; D unresolved. The length of the CDR3 is 15 residues. Germline loops: CDR1 SGHRS, CDR2 YFSETQ. The V gene lost 1 base and the J gene lost 0 bases, with 10 bases spanning the gap. CDR3 DNA sequence: TGCGCCAGCAGCTTGACGGATTCCATGAACACTGAAGCTTTCTTT. This sequence encodes CASSLTDSMNTEAFF.

The genes are TRBV6-1 and TRBJ2-3; possibly TRBD1 for D (6 bases). Deletions cut 8 bases from V and 2 bases from J, with 23 bases between. The CDR3 is 17 residues long. CDR1 is MNHNS, CDR2 SASEGT, per germline. For the CDR3, the DNA is TGTGCCAGCGGATATGGCTTGCTAGGGGGTCCCACAGATACGCAGTATTTT. Translating it yields CASGYGLLGGPTDTQYF.

This clonotype was counted only a few times. V is TRBV11-2 and J is TRBJ2-5; TRBD2 aligns across 8 bases. V was pared by 5 bases and J by 7 bases, with 12 bases of the junction left unmatched. There are 15 residues in the CDR3. Germline V lookup: CDR1 SGHAT, CDR2 FQNNGV. As DNA, the CDR3 is TGTGCCAGCAGCCAAGAGGGTAGCGGGGCTGGGACCCAGTACTTC. This encodes CASSQEGSGAGTQYF.

With respect to this clonotype: This may be a read error, as it is one base from a much larger clone. The chain recombines TRBV12-3 or TRBV12-4 with TRBJ2-7; 8 positions agree with TRBD1. V lost 3 bases to trimming and J lost 2 bases; unmatched junction nucleotides: 3. The CDR3 has 14 residues. Here the CDR3 DNA reads TGTGCCAGCAGTTTGGGACAGGCGACCTACGAGCAGTACTTC. Protein: CASSLGQATYEQYF.

This chain joins TRBV2 and TRBJ1-2; weak D call: TRBD1 (5 bases). In germline, CDR1 is SNHLY, CDR2 FYNNEI. V lost 6 bases and J lost 4, with 15 bases in between. The CDR3 consists of 14 residues. The CDR3 nucleotides read TGTGCCAGCAGCGGTTCGACAGAGACCTATGGCTACACCTTC. This encodes CASSGSTETYGYTF.

V and J are TRBV7-9 and TRBJ2-7; 8 bases are shared with TRBD2. Germline CDR1 and CDR2: SEHNR and FQNEAQ (reference sequence). V was pared by 1 base and J by 0 bases, with 5 bases of the junction left unmatched. The CDR3 has 16 amino acids. The CDR3 reads CASSLGPAGASYEQYF. In DNA, the CDR3 is TGTGCCAGCAGCTTAGGGCCAGCGGGGGCCTCCTACGAGCAGTACTTC.

The J gene is TRBJ2-1, the V gene TRBV5-5; 7 bases fit TRBD2. The CDR3 is 15 residues long. Looked up from germline, CDR1 is SGHKS and CDR2 is YYEKEE (reference sequence). J gave up 2 bases and V 0 bases, and 2 bases lay outside the gene matches. CDR3 residues: CASSLDLAAYNEQFF. CDR3 bases: TGTGCCAGCAGCTTGGATCTAGCGGCCTACAATGAGCAGTTCTTC.

This clonotype was counted a few times. The CDR3 nucleotides are TGCGCCAGCAGGGTCGGGGGCAGGGCTACCTCCGAGACCCAGTACTTC. It is translated as CASRVGGRATSETQYF. The chain has TRBV5-1 and TRBJ2-5; D might be TRBD1 or TRBD2, each matching 6 bases. The CDR3 is made up of 16 amino acids. Trimming removed 5 bases at V and 5 bases at J, with 22 bases between. Germline CDR1 SGHRS, CDR2 YFSETQ. The full variable domain, in which reference TRBV5-1 and TRBJ2-5 provide the parts outside the CDR3, is KAGVTQTPRYLIKTRGQQVTLSCSPISGHRSVSWYQQTPGQGLQFLFEYFSETQRNKGNFPGRFSGRQFSNSRSEMNVSTLELGDSALYLCASRVGGRATSETQYFGPGTRLLVL.

A word on this clonotype: A much larger clone sits a single nucleotide away, making a read error possible. The rearrangement links TRBV28 to TRBJ2-5; D is unclear. The J call is doubtful: the DNA matches TRBJ2-7 better. CDR1 MDHEN and CDR2 SYDVKM come from the germline V gene. The CDR3 extends over 15 amino acids. The CDR3 region is CASSSPSRGTYEQYF. In DNA, the CDR3 is TGTGCCAGCAGTTCCCCCAGTCGCGGCACCTACGAGCAGTACTTC.

In this sample, this clonotype turned up a few times. The chain uses TRBV10-1 and TRBJ2-3; D gene ambiguous. CDR3 length: 13 residues. CDR1 and CDR2 (germline): WNHNN, SYGVQD (reference sequence). V was cut by 0 bases and J by 6 bases, with 7 bases left in between. This chain's CDR3 is CASSESSADTQYF. The CDR3 DNA follows: TGCGCCAGCAGTGAGTCCAGCGCGGATACGCAGTATTTT.

The genes are TRBV12-3 or TRBV12-4 and TRBJ2-1; no clear D gene. Trimming removed 3 bases at V and 6 bases at J, with 9 bases between. The CDR3 loop spans 13 amino acids. Here the CDR3 DNA reads TGTGCCAGCAGTTTTAGATGGTCCAATGAGCAGTTCTTC. Translation: CASSFRWSNEQFF.

This clonotype was found a few times. This chain joins TRBV6-1 and TRBJ2-1; 8 nucleotides agree with TRBD2. CDR3 length: 15 residues. Germline assignment: CDR1 MNHNS and CDR2 SASEGT. With 2 bases clipped from V and 4 bases from J, the junction kept 4 bases outside the gene matches. DNA for the CDR3: TGTGCCAGCAGTGAAACGGGAGGGATGTACAATGAGCAGTTCTTC. Protein sequence: CASSETGGMYNEQFF.

The chain combines TRBV13 with TRBJ2-3, with 8 nucleotides matching TRBD1. CDR1 PRHDT and CDR2 FYEKMQ come from the germline V gene (reference sequence). The CDR3 is 15 residues long. Losses at the gene ends were 5 bases for V and 2 bases for J; bases not matched to a gene: 6. CDR3 sequence: CASSQAGGNTDTQYF. CDR3 bases: TGTGCCAGCAGCCAGGCAGGGGGCAACACAGATACGCAGTATTTT.

This chain connects TRBV12-3 or TRBV12-4 to TRBJ2-5; 13 bases are a match to TRBD2. The end of the DNA is better explained by TRBJ2-7, so the J call may be wrong. The CDR3 runs to 17 residues. CDR3 sequence (DNA): TGTGCCAGCAGTCTCGGACTAGCGGGAGTCGCGAATTACGAGCAGTACTTC. Protein sequence: CASSLGLAGVANYEQYF.

The rearrangement links TRBV29-1 to TRBJ2-3; possibly TRBD1 or TRBD2 for D (5 bases each). Trimming removed 6 bases from V and 1 base from J, with 29 bases in between. There are 19 residues in the CDR3. Germline CDR1 and CDR2: SQVTM and ANQGSEA. CDR3 bases: TGCAGCGTGCCCCTTGCCAATGCAGGGCGGGCGAGGGGCACAGATACGCAGTATTTT. Translated: CSVPLANAGRARGTDTQYF.

The genes are TRBV12-3 or TRBV12-4 and TRBJ2-5; 7 positions match TRBD2. Trimming at V came to 6 bases and at J to 11 bases, leaving 15 bases not matched to a gene. The CDR3 length is 14 residues. This CDR3 is CASRPSVSGDEQYF. CDR3 coding DNA: TGTGCCAGCAGACCAAGCGTGAGCGGGGATGAGCAGTACTTC.

This chain joins TRBV12-3 or TRBV12-4 and TRBJ1-2; no clear D gene. Between the trimmed V and J ends, which lost 6 bases and 0 bases, there was a span of 23 bases. CDR3 length: 18 amino acids. CDR3 bases: TGTGCCAGCAGCAACCTTCCGCCCTCATCCCTCGCTAACTATGGCTACACCTTC. Its protein product is CASSNLPPSSLANYGYTF.

V is TRBV5-1 and J is TRBJ2-7, with 7 bases aligning to TRBD1. The CDR3 sequence is 13 residues long. Germline V gene sequence: CDR1 SGHRS, CDR2 YFSETQ. The V and J ends lost 2 bases and 3 bases, in that order; junction bases with no gene match: 2. CDR3: CASSFNRGYEQYF. The DNA of the CDR3 is TGCGCCAGCAGCTTTAACAGGGGCTACGAGCAGTACTTC.

The chain recombines TRBV3-1 with TRBJ2-2, with D maybe TRBD1 (6 bases). The germline CDR1 and CDR2 sequences are LGHDT and YNNKEL (reference sequence). Trimming took off 5 bases at V and 3 bases at J, with 10 bases between the two ends. The CDR3 length is 14 residues. The CDR3 coding sequence is TGTGCCAGCAGCGGACAGACTCACACCGGGGAGCTGTTTTTT. Translation: CASSGQTHTGELFF.

Points on this clonotype: One junction end disagrees with the germline gene, perhaps due to a read error. The chain has TRBV10-3 and TRBJ2-7; 13 bases map to TRBD2. Germline loops: CDR1 ENHRY, CDR2 SYGVKD. The CDR3 sequence is 15 residues long. The CDR3, as DNA: TGTGCCACCAGTATGGGGACTAGCGGGATGTACGAGCAGTACTTC. Translating gives CATSMGTSGMYEQYF.

The sample holds a few counts of this clonotype. The chain recombines TRBV11-3 with TRBJ2-1; D tentatively reads TRBD1 or TRBD2 (5 bases each). The CDR3 consists of 15 residues. The V end was cut by 0 bases, the J end by 2 bases, with 8 bases between. Per germline, CDR1 SGHNT and CDR2 YENEEA. CDR3 in DNA: TGTGCCAGCAGCTTAGACGGGACCGCCTACAATGAGCAGTTCTTC. The encoded protein is CASSLDGTAYNEQFF.

In this sample, this clonotype turned up a few times. The J gene is TRBJ2-1, the V gene TRBV5-1; TRBD2 agrees at 13 bases. The CDR3 length is 15 residues. The germline V gene encodes CDR1 SGHRS and CDR2 YFSETQ. The junction had 6 bases not matched to a gene; V was cut back by 8 bases and J by 4 bases. The CDR3 spells CASSTSGGVYNEQFF. The CDR3 coding sequence is TGCGCCAGTAGTACTAGCGGGGGGGTGTACAATGAGCAGTTCTTC.

This sequence joins TRBV6-2 or TRBV6-3 and TRBJ2-1; D is unresolved. The CDR3 covers 13 residues. Trimming pared 1 base from V and 9 bases from J, leaving 10 bases between. Germline V gives CDR1 MNHEY, CDR2 SVGEGT. CDR3 residues: CASSYYFVGEQFF. For the CDR3, the DNA is TGTGCCAGCAGTTACTACTTCGTGGGTGAGCAGTTCTTC.

Comment on this clonotype: A single base separates this from a much larger clone, so it may be a read error. The chain's CDR3 is CSARQEISPGEAQYF. The CDR3 DNA follows: TGCAGTGCTAGACAGGAAATATCCCCGGGAGAGGCCCAGTACTTC. The chain combines TRBV20-1 with TRBJ2-7; D perhaps matches TRBD2 (6 bases). Trimming pared 2 bases from V and 10 bases from J, leaving 24 bases between. This CDR3 contains 15 residues. Germline V gives CDR1 DFQATT, CDR2 SNEGSKA (reference sequence).

The CDR3 coding sequence is TGCAGTGCTAGTCAAGGGCACCCCTACGAGCAGTACTTC. Residues: CSASQGHPYEQYF. V and J are TRBV20-1 and TRBJ2-7; the D is unclear. This CDR3 comprises 13 residues. V was pared by 3 bases and J by 2 bases, with 11 bases between. Germline values: CDR1 DFQATT, CDR2 SNEGSKA (reference sequence).